A selection of T cell receptor beta chains follows, all from one sample in a study of T cells in Graves' hyperthyroidism and ophthalmopathy. TCRdb re-called the multiplex PCR reads with MiXCR, one entry per CDR3 protein. Here the sample spans about 290,000 distinct CDR3 sequences, 13% being singletons. The sample taken for sequencing was blood. The receptors were sampled from a woman aged 25 to 39 with Graves' hyperthyroidism that later progressed to Graves' ophthalmopathy. CDR3s include the opening cysteine and the closing phenylalanine or tryptophan. Each record gives: J gene, D gene, clone size, V gene, CDR3 DNA, CDR3 protein. A D gene is named only where the DNA matches it firmly. Expanded clones are given a class, and other clones once, few, many or no size at all.

J gene: TRBJ2-1
D gene: TRBD1
clone size: many
V gene: TRBV28
CDR3 DNA: TGTGCCAGCCCCCCCGAGGGGGCGCGGGTCGTCTACAATGAGCAGTTCTTC
CDR3 protein: CASPPEGARVVYNEQFF

J gene: TRBJ2-3
D gene: TRBD1
clone size: NA
V gene: TRBV20-1
CDR3 DNA: TGCAGTACTGAGAGTGCCGGACAGGTTTTAAATACGCAGTATTTT
CDR3 protein: CSTESAGQVLNTQYF

J gene: TRBJ1-5
D gene: NA
clone size: many
V gene: TRBV2
CDR3 DNA: TGTGCCAGCAGTGAAGATCGGGCATCCGATCAGCCCCAGCATTTT
CDR3 protein: CASSEDRASDQPQHF

J gene: TRBJ2-7
D gene: NA
clone size: many
V gene: TRBV14
CDR3 DNA: TGTGCCAGCAGCGACCCATCAGGCTCCTACGAGCAGTACTTC
CDR3 protein: CASSDPSGSYEQYF

J gene: TRBJ2-1
D gene: NA
clone size: many
V gene: TRBV20-1
CDR3 DNA: TGCAGTGCTTCACCGGGACGTGAGCAGTTCTTC
CDR3 protein: CSASPGREQFF

J gene: TRBJ2-7
D gene: TRBD2
clone size: many
V gene: TRBV29-1
CDR3 DNA: TGCAGCGTGGGACTAGCGGGGTTCTACGAGCAGTACTTC
CDR3 protein: CSVGLAGFYEQYF

J gene: TRBJ1-1
D gene: NA
clone size: NA
V gene: TRBV12-3/TRBV12-4
CDR3 DNA: TGTGCCAGCAGTTCCTCCGTATTGTTGAACACTGAAGCTTTCTTT
CDR3 protein: CASSSSVLLNTEAFF

J gene: TRBJ1-2
D gene: NA
clone size: many
V gene: TRBV10-3
CDR3 DNA: TGTGCCATCAGTGGTGAGGGATCCCATGGCTACACCTTC
CDR3 protein: CAISGEGSHGYTF

J gene: TRBJ2-1
D gene: NA
clone size: many
V gene: TRBV10-3
CDR3 DNA: TGTGCCATCAGTGAGTCTGGTCTAGCTTACAATGAGCAGTTCTTC
CDR3 protein: CAISESGLAYNEQFF

J gene: TRBJ2-7
D gene: NA
clone size: many
V gene: TRBV27
CDR3 DNA: TGTGCCAGCGGGCAGGGAGTTTATTACGAGCAGTACTTC
CDR3 protein: CASGQGVYYEQYF

J gene: TRBJ2-3
D gene: TRBD2
clone size: many
V gene: TRBV7-2
CDR3 DNA: TGTGCCACCCCGAGCCAGAAGCGGGAAGACACAGATACGCAGTATTTT
CDR3 protein: CATPSQKREDTDTQYF

J gene: TRBJ2-1
D gene: NA
clone size: NA
V gene: TRBV9
CDR3 DNA: TGTGCCAGCAGCCCGCCGACTCGGGGCCCCGGGTCGAGTGAGCAGTTCTTC
CDR3 protein: CASSPPTRGPGSSEQFF

J gene: TRBJ2-5
D gene: TRBD2
clone size: NA
V gene: TRBV4-1
CDR3 DNA: TGCGCCAGCACCCCGACTGGGCGGGAGGCCCCCCCAGAGACCCAGTACTTC
CDR3 protein: CASTPTGREAPPETQYF

J gene: TRBJ2-6
D gene: TRBD1
clone size: NA
V gene: TRBV5-6
CDR3 DNA: TGTGCCAGCAGCTTGGAGGATTATTGGGACAGGGGTTCTGGGGCCAACGTCCTGACTTTC
CDR3 protein: CASSLEDYWDRGSGANVLTF

J gene: TRBJ2-1
D gene: TRBD2
clone size: many
V gene: TRBV28
CDR3 DNA: TGTGCCAGCAGATCTAGCGGGAGTTCGCATGAGCAGTTCTTC
CDR3 protein: CASRSSGSSHEQFF

J gene: TRBJ2-7
D gene: NA
clone size: NA
V gene: TRBV19
CDR3 DNA: TGTGCCAGTTCGACACCTGTCTCCTACGAGCAGTACTTC
CDR3 protein: CASSTPVSYEQYF

J gene: TRBJ2-1
D gene: NA
clone size: many
V gene: TRBV18
CDR3 DNA: TGTGCCAGCTCTACGGCTAGGGGCTACAATGAGCAGTTCTTC
CDR3 protein: CASSTARGYNEQFF

J gene: TRBJ2-1
D gene: TRBD1
clone size: many
V gene: TRBV18
CDR3 DNA: TGTGCCAGCTCAATATCAGGGGGTGAGCAGTTCTTC
CDR3 protein: CASSISGGEQFF

J gene: TRBJ2-5
D gene: NA
clone size: NA
V gene: TRBV4-3
CDR3 DNA: TGCGCCAGCAGCCGGGGGGTTGGGGGAGAGAATAAAGAGACCCAGTACTTC
CDR3 protein: CASSRGVGGENKETQYF

J gene: TRBJ1-6
D gene: NA
clone size: few
V gene: TRBV6-1
CDR3 DNA: TGTGCCAGCAGTGAGAAAGGGAATTCACCCCTCCACTTT
CDR3 protein: CASSEKGNSPLHF

J gene: TRBJ2-7
D gene: TRBD2
clone size: NA
V gene: TRBV12-3/TRBV12-4
CDR3 DNA: TGTGCCAGCAAGGACAGGCGGGGGGGCGCCTACGAGCAGTACTTC
CDR3 protein: CASKDRRGGAYEQYF

J gene: TRBJ2-2
D gene: NA
clone size: many
V gene: TRBV19
CDR3 DNA: TGTGCCAGCTTACGGAACACCGGGGAGCTGTTTTTT
CDR3 protein: CASLRNTGELFF

J gene: TRBJ1-5
D gene: NA
clone size: few
V gene: TRBV6-2/TRBV6-3
CDR3 DNA: TGTGCCAGCGACCCCCGGGGACCCCAGCATTTT
CDR3 protein: CASDPRGPQHF

J gene: TRBJ2-1
D gene: NA
clone size: many
V gene: TRBV6-2/TRBV6-3
CDR3 DNA: TGTGCCAGCGGACCTCAGGGCCTTGAGCAGTTCTTC
CDR3 protein: CASGPQGLEQFF

J gene: TRBJ2-5
D gene: NA
clone size: NA
V gene: TRBV5-4
CDR3 DNA: TGTGCCAGCAGCCCCCGGGGTTTCCAAGAGACCCAGTACTTC
CDR3 protein: CASSPRGFQETQYF

J gene: TRBJ2-7
D gene: NA
clone size: few
V gene: TRBV12-3/TRBV12-4
CDR3 DNA: TGTGCCAGCAGCCATCAGAACCAGTTTACCTACGAGCAGTACTTC
CDR3 protein: CASSHQNQFTYEQYF

J gene: TRBJ1-5
D gene: NA
clone size: NA
V gene: TRBV19
CDR3 DNA: TGTGCCAGTACCCGAGCCCGGGATAGCAATCAGCCCCAGCATTTT
CDR3 protein: CASTRARDSNQPQHF

J gene: TRBJ2-1
D gene: TRBD2
clone size: many
V gene: TRBV15
CDR3 DNA: TGTGCCACCAGCAGAGTGGGCGGGAGGGCCCTGGAGCAGTTCTTC
CDR3 protein: CATSRVGGRALEQFF

J gene: TRBJ2-1
D gene: TRBD2
clone size: NA
V gene: TRBV11-1
CDR3 DNA: TGTGCCGTAGCCCGGGCTAGCGGGATCAATGAGCAGTTCTTC
CDR3 protein: CAVARASGINEQFF

J gene: TRBJ1-4
D gene: NA
clone size: few
V gene: TRBV13
CDR3 DNA: TGTGCCAGCAGTGTACGAGCAACTAATGAAAAACTGTTTTTT
CDR3 protein: CASSVRATNEKLFF

J gene: TRBJ2-7
D gene: TRBD1
clone size: many
V gene: TRBV4-1
CDR3 DNA: TGCGCCAGCAGCCAGAAGGGACAGGGGCCCTACGAGCAGTACTTC
CDR3 protein: CASSQKGQGPYEQYF

J gene: TRBJ1-5
D gene: NA
clone size: NA
V gene: TRBV2
CDR3 DNA: TGTGCCAGCAGTGAAGACCAGATCTGGAGCAATCAGCCCCAGCATTTT
CDR3 protein: CASSEDQIWSNQPQHF

J gene: TRBJ2-1
D gene: TRBD2
clone size: many
V gene: TRBV7-9
CDR3 DNA: TGTGCCAGCAGCCCCTTAGTGACGACTAGCGCGGAGCAGTTCTTC
CDR3 protein: CASSPLVTTSAEQFF

J gene: TRBJ2-7
D gene: TRBD2
clone size: many
V gene: TRBV10-3
CDR3 DNA: TGTGCCATCAGTGTGGGGGGGTACGAGCAGTACTTC
CDR3 protein: CAISVGGYEQYF

J gene: TRBJ2-3
D gene: NA
clone size: few
V gene: TRBV9
CDR3 DNA: TGTGCCAGCAGCGTAGGACCCGCCGCAGATACGCAGTATTTT
CDR3 protein: CASSVGPAADTQYF

J gene: TRBJ2-6
D gene: NA
clone size: many
V gene: TRBV15
CDR3 DNA: TGTGCCACCAGCCCTCGTACCTACTCTGGGGCCAACGTCCTGACTTTC
CDR3 protein: CATSPRTYSGANVLTF

J gene: TRBJ2-7
D gene: TRBD2
clone size: many
V gene: TRBV5-5
CDR3 DNA: TGTGCCAGCAGCCCGGCCCCGACTAGCGGCTACGAGCAGTACTTC
CDR3 protein: CASSPAPTSGYEQYF

J gene: TRBJ2-3
D gene: NA
clone size: many
V gene: TRBV2
CDR3 DNA: TGTGCCAGCAGTGGTAGGACTAGCACAGATACGCAGTATTTT
CDR3 protein: CASSGRTSTDTQYF

J gene: TRBJ1-3
D gene: NA
clone size: many
V gene: TRBV7-9
CDR3 DNA: TGTGCCGGGGGAGGTGATGATACCTCTGGAAACACCATATATTTT
CDR3 protein: CAGGGDDTSGNTIYF

J gene: TRBJ1-1
D gene: NA
clone size: many
V gene: TRBV7-3
CDR3 DNA: TGTGCCAGCAGCTTGGGGGGAGACACTGATTCTTTCTTT
CDR3 protein: CASSLGGDTDSFF

J gene: TRBJ1-1
D gene: NA
clone size: many
V gene: TRBV24-1
CDR3 DNA: TGTGCCACCAGTGGACAGGAGAACACTGAAGCTTTCTTT
CDR3 protein: CATSGQENTEAFF

J gene: TRBJ2-7
D gene: NA
clone size: many
V gene: TRBV6-2/TRBV6-3
CDR3 DNA: TGTGCCAGCAGTTACGCGAATGACTACGAGCAGTACTTC
CDR3 protein: CASSYANDYEQYF

J gene: TRBJ2-6
D gene: TRBD1
clone size: many
V gene: TRBV20-1
CDR3 DNA: TGCAGTGCGAGAAAAGGGGGCGCTGGGGCCAACGTCCTGACTTTC
CDR3 protein: CSARKGGAGANVLTF

J gene: TRBJ1-1
D gene: NA
clone size: many
V gene: TRBV20-1
CDR3 DNA: TGCAGTGCTAGAGTTCGGTCTAACACTGAAGCTTTCTTT
CDR3 protein: CSARVRSNTEAFF

J gene: TRBJ1-2
D gene: NA
clone size: many
V gene: TRBV28
CDR3 DNA: TGTGCCAGCATTTTTAGGCCAAGGGGGGCCTCTTCTAACTATGGCTACACCTTC
CDR3 protein: CASIFRPRGASSNYGYTF

J gene: TRBJ2-5
D gene: NA
clone size: NA
V gene: TRBV28
CDR3 DNA: TGTGCCAGCAGCCCACTCTCGGGAACTCAAGAGACCCAGTACTTC
CDR3 protein: CASSPLSGTQETQYF

J gene: TRBJ2-2
D gene: NA
clone size: NA
V gene: TRBV30
CDR3 DNA: TGTGCCTGGAGTGTATTTCTAGGAGACACCGGGGAGCTGTTTTTT
CDR3 protein: CAWSVFLGDTGELFF

J gene: TRBJ1-5
D gene: NA
clone size: many
V gene: TRBV3-1
CDR3 DNA: TGTGCCAGCAGCCATGGGGACAACAATCAGCCCCAGCATTTT
CDR3 protein: CASSHGDNNQPQHF

J gene: TRBJ1-1
D gene: NA
clone size: few
V gene: TRBV12-3/TRBV12-4
CDR3 DNA: TGTGTCAGCAGTTTTAGTGGGCCTGAAGCTTTCTTT
CDR3 protein: CVSSFSGPEAFF